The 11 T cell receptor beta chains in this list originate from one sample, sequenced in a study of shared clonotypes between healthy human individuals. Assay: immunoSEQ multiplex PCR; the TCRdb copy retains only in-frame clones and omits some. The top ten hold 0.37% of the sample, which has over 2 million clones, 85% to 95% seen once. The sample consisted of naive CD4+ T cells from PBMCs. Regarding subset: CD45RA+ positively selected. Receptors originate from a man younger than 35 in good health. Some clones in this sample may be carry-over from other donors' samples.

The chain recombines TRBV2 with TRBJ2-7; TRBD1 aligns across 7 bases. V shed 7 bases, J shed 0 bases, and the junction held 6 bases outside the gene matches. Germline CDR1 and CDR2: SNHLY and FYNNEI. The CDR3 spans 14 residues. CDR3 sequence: CASKSQGSSYEQYF. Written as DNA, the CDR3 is TGTGCCAGCAAATCACAGGGGTCCTCCTACGAGCAGTACTTC.

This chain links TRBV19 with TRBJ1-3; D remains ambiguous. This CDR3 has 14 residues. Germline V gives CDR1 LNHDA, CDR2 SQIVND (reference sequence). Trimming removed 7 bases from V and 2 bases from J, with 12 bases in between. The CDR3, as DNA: TGTGCCAGTAATAGTTTGGCGGCTGGAAACACCATATATTTT. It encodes CASNSLAAGNTIYF.

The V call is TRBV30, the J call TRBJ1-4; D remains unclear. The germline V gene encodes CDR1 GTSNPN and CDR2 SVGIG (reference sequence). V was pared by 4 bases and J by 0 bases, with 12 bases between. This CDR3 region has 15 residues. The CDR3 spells CAWTGGLATNEKLFF. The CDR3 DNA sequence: TGTGCCTGGACGGGAGGTCTGGCAACTAATGAAAAACTGTTTTTT.

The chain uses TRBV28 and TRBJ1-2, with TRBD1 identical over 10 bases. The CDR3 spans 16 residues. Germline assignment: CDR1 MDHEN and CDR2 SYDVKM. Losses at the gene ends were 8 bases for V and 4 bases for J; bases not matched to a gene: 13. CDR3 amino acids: CASRGPPGQGFYGYTF. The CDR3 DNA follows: TGTGCCAGCCGGGGGCCCCCGGGACAGGGGTTCTATGGCTACACCTTC.

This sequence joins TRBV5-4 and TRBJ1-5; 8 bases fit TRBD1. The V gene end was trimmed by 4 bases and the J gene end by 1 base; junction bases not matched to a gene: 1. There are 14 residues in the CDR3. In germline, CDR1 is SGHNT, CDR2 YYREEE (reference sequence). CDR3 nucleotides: TGTGCCAGCAGCCGACAGGGGAGCAATCAGCCCCAGCATTTT. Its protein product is CASSRQGSNQPQHF.

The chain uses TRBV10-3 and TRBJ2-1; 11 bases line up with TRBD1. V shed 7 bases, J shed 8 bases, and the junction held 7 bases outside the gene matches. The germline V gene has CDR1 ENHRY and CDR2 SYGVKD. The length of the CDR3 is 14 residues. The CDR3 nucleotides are TGTGCCATCAATGGACAGGGGGCAAGCGATGAGCAGTTCTTC. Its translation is CAINGQGASDEQFF.

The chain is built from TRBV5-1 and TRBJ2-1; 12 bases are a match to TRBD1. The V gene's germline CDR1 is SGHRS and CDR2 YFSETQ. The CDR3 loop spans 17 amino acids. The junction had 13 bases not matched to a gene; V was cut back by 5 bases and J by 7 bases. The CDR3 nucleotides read TGCGCCAGCAGATATGCCGGGACAGGGGGCAGACGGAATGAGCAGTTCTTC. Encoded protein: CASRYAGTGGRRNEQFF.

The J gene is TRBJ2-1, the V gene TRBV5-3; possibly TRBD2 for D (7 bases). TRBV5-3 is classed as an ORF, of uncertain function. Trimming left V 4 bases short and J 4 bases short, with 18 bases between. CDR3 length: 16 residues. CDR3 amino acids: CARSPPVGGGYNEQFF. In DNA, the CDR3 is TGTGCCAGAAGCCCCCCGGTGGGAGGGGGATACAATGAGCAGTTCTTC.

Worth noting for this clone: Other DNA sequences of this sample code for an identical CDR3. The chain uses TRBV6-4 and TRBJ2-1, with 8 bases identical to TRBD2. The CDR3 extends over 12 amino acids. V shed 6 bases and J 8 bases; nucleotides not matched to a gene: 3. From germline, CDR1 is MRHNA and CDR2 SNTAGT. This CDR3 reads CASRGAGDEQFF. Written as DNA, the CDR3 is TGTGCCAGCAGGGGAGCGGGAGATGAGCAGTTCTTC.

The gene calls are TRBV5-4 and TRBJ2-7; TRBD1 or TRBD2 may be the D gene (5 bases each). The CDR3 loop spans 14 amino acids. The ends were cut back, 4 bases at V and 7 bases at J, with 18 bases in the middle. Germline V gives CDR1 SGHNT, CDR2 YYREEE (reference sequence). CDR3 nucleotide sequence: TGTGCCAGCAGCCCTCATGGGGGTGCGGAGGAGCAGTACTTC. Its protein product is CASSPHGGAEEQYF. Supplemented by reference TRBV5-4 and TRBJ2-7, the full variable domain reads ETGVTQSPTHLIKTRGQQVTLRCSSQSGHNTVSWYQQALGQGPQFIFQYYREEENGRGNFPPRFSGLQFPNYSSELNVNALELDDSALYLCASSPHGGAEEQYFGPGTRLTVT.

CDR3 amino acids: CASSRRVGGQLFSGNTIYF. In DNA, the CDR3 is TGTGCCAGCAGCCGCCGCGTCGGGGGACAATTATTCTCTGGAAACACCATATATTTT. The chain uses TRBV7-2 and TRBJ1-3; possibly TRBD1 for D (6 bases). CDR3 size: 19 residues. The germline V gene has CDR1 SGHTA and CDR2 FQGNSA. Trimming stripped 5 bases from V and 0 bases from J, with 23 bases between.